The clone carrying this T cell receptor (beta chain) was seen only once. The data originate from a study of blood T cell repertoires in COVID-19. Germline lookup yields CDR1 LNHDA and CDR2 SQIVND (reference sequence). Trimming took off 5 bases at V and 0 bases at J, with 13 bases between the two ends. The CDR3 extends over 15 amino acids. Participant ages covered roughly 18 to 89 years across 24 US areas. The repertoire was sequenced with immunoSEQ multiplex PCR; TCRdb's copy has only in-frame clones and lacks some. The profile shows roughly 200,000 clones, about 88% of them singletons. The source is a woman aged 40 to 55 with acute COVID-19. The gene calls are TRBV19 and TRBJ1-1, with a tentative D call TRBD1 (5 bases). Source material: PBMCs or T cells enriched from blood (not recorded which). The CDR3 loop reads CASSDQGAVNTEAFF. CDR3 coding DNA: TGTGCCAGTAGTGATCAAGGGGCCGTGAACACTGAAGCTTTCTTT.